This T cell receptor beta chain is from a study of tissue T cells after allogeneic stem cell transplantation. Sequenced by immunoSEQ multiplex PCR; TCRdb stores in-frame clones only, minus some. The sample carries thousands of clones, 40% to 55% recorded once. The study's findings and limits: Alloreactivity or antigen specificity of tissue TCRs was not determined; some clones might be host cells. Shared clones across patients were few; motif clustering revealed tissue-specific shared signatures. Only a limited share of tissue TCRs appeared in blood or spleen.

As for time point: mouse harvest day 7 after allogeneic transplant. Tail vein injection delivered 10^7 T-cell-depleted bone marrow cells and 10^6 splenic CD5+ T cells. This mouse GVHD model was MHC-mismatched B6 to BALB/c, profiled day 7 or 14. This CDR3 is 16 amino acids long. Deletions cut 2 bases from V and 0 bases from J, with 10 bases between. CDR1 is LGHNA and CDR2 is YSYQKL in the germline V gene. This clone was detected a few times. Its antigen is unknown. Gene names denote mouse genes. The CDR3 end lies 1 residue beyond the end of the read and is filled in from the germline J gene. The V call is TRBV2, the J call TRBJ1-4; possibly TRBD1 for D (6 bases). The sequenced material came from gut tissue. The TCR comes from a female BALB/c mouse given C57BL/6 T cells with graft-versus-host disease after an allogeneic hematopoietic cell transplant. The CDR3 bases that were read are TGTGCCAGCAGCCAATCGGGACACATTTCCAACGAAAGATTATTT. Translation gives CASSQSGHISNERLF. The entire CDR3 protein is CASSQSGHISNERLFF.